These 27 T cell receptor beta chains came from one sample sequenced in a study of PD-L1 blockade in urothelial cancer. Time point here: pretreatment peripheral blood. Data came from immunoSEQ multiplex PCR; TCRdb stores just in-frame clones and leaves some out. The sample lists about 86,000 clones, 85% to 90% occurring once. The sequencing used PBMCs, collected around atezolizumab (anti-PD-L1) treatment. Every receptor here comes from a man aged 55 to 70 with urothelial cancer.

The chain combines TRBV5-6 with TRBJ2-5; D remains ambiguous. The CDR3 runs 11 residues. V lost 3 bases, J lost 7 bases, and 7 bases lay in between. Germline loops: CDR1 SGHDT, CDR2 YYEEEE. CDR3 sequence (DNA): TGTGCCAGCAGCTCCCCAGGGACCCAGTACTTC. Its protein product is CASSSPGTQYF.

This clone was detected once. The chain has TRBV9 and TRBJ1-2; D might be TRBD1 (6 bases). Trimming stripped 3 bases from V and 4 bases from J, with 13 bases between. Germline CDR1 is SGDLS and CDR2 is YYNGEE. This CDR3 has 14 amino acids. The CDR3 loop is CASSAPGHLYGYTF. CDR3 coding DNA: TGTGCCAGCAGCGCTCCGGGACACCTCTATGGCTACACCTTC.

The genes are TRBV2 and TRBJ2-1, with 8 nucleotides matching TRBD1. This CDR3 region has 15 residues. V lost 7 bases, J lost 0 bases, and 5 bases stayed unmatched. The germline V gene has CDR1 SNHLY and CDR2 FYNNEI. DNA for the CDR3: TGTGCCAGCACCTACAGGGGGAACTCCTACAATGAGCAGTTCTTC. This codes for CASTYRGNSYNEQFF.

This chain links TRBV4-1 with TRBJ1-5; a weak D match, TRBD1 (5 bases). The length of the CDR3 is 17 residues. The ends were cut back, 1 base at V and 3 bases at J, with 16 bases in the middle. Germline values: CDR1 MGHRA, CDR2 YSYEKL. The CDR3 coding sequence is TGCGCCAGCAGCCAAGGCGTGGGGGGAATTCTCAATCAGCCCCAGCATTTT. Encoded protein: CASSQGVGGILNQPQHF.

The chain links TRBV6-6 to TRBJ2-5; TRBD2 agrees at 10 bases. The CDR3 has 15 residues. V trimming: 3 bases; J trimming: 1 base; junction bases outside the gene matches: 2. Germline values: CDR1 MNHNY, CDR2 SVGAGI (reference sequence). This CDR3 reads CASSYLAGAQETQYF. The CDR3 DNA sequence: TGTGCCAGCAGTTATCTAGCGGGGGCCCAAGAGACCCAGTACTTC.

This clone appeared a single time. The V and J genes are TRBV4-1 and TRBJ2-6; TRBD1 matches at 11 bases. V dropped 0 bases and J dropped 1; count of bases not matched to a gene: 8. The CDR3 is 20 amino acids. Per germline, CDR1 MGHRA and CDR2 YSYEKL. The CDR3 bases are TGCGCCAGCAGCCAAGACCGGACAGGGGGCTTTCGGTCTGGGGCCAACGTCCTGACTTTC. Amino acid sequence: CASSQDRTGGFRSGANVLTF.

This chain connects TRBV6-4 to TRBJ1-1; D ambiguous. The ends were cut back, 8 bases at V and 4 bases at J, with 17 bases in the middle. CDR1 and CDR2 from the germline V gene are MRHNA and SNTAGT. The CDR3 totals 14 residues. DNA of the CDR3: TGTGCCAGCTGTAAAGTTCGGGGAAGCACTGAAGCTTTCTTT. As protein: CASCKVRGSTEAFF.

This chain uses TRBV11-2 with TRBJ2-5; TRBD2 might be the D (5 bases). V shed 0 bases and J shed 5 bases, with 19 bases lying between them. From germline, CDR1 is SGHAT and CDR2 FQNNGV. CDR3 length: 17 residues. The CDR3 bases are TGTGCCAGCAGCTTAGATTGGCCGGGGAGTCCTCGGGAGACCCAGTACTTC. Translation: CASSLDWPGSPRETQYF.

The CDR3 nucleotides read TGTGCCAGCAGCCAGGCGGGATCTACGTATGGCTACACCTTC. Protein sequence: CASSQAGSTYGYTF. The chain recombines TRBV5-4 with TRBJ1-2; D is ambiguous. Trimming removed 4 bases at V and 5 bases at J, with 15 bases between. Germline V CDR1 and CDR2: SGHNT, YYREEE (reference sequence). This CDR3 is 14 amino acids long.

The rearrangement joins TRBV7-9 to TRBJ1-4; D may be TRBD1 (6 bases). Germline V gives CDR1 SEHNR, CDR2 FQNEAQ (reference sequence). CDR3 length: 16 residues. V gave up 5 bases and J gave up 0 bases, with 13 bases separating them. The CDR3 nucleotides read TGTGCCAGCAGCGCACATAACAGGGCAACTAATGAAAAACTGTTTTTT. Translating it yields CASSAHNRATNEKLFF.

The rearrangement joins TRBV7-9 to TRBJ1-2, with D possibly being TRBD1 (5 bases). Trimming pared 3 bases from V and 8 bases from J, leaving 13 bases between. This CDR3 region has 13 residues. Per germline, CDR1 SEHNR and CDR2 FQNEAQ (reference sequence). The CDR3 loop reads CASSLQGLAGYTF. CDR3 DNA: TGTGCCAGCAGCTTGCAGGGACTGGCCGGCTACACCTTC.

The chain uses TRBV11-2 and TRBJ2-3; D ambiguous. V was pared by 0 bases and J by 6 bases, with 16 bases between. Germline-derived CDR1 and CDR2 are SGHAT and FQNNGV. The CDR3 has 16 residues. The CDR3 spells CASSLEAVGPMDTQYF. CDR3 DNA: TGTGCCAGCAGCTTAGAGGCGGTCGGTCCCATGGATACGCAGTATTTT.

Here the CDR3 DNA reads TGCGCCAGCAGCCAGACTAGCGGGATAAGTGAGGAGCAGTTCTTC. This translates into CASSQTSGISEEQFF. The rearrangement uses TRBV5-1 and TRBJ2-1; TRBD2 matches at 11 bases. CDR3 length: 15 residues. Germline loops: CDR1 SGHRS, CDR2 YFSETQ. The V and J ends lost 4 bases and 10 bases, in that order; junction bases with no gene match: 10.

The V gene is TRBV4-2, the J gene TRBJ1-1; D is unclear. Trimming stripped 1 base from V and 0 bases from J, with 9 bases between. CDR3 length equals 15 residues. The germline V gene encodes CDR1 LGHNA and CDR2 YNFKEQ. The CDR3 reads CASSQGRAVNTEAFF. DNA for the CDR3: TGTGCCAGCAGCCAAGGGCGGGCAGTGAACACTGAAGCTTTCTTT.

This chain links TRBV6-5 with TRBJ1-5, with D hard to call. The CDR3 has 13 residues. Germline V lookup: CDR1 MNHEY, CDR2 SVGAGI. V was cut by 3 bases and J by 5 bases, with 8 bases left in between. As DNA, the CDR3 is TGTGCCAGCAGTTATAACTATTATCAGCCCCAGCATTTT. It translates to CASSYNYYQPQHF.

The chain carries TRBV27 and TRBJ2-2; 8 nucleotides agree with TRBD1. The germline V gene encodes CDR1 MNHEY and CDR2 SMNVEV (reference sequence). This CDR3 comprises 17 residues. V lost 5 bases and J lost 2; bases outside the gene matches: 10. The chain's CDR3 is CASSPYAGQGNTGELFF. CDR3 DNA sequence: TGTGCCAGCAGTCCTTACGCCGGACAGGGCAACACCGGGGAGCTGTTTTTT.

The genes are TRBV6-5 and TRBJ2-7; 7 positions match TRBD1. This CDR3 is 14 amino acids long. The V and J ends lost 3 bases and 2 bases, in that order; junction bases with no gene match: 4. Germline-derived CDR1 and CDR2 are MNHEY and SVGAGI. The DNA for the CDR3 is TGTGCCAGCAGTTATGACAGGGTGCCCTACGAGCAGTACTTC. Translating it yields CASSYDRVPYEQYF.

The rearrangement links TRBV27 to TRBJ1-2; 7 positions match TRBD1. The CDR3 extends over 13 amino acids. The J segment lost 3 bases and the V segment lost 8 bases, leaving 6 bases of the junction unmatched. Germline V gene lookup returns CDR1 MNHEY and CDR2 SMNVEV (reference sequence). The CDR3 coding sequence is TGTGCCAGCCAGGACAGGAATGACTATGGCTACACCTTC. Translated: CASQDRNDYGYTF.

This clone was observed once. For the CDR3, the DNA is TGCAGCGCACTCGGGGGACCGGGACAGGGGGATTACTATGGCTACACCTTC. Its protein is CSALGGPGQGDYYGYTF. The rearrangement joins TRBV29-1 to TRBJ1-2; 11 nucleotides line up with TRBD1. The CDR3 length is 17 residues. Losses at the gene ends were 7 bases for V and 3 bases for J; bases not matched to a gene: 16. The germline CDR1 and CDR2 sequences are SQVTM and ANQGSEA. The entire variable domain, with the rest obtained from reference TRBV29-1 and TRBJ1-2, is as follows: SAVISQKPSRDICQRGTSLTIQCQVDSQVTMMFWYRQQPGQSLTLIATANQGSEATYESGFVIDKFPISRPNLTFSTLTVSNMSPEDSSIYLCSALGGPGQGDYYGYTFGSGTRLTVV.

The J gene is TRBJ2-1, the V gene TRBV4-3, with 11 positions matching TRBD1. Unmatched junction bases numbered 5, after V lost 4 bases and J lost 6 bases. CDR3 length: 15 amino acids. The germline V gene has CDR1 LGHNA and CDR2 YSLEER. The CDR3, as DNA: TGCGCCAGCAGCCTTGGGACAGGGGGTGGCAATGAGCAGTTCTTC. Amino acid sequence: CASSLGTGGGNEQFF.

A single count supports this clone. CDR3 DNA: TGTGCCAGCAACGAACAGGGACGGTTCTCTGGGGCCAACGTCCTGACTTTC. This translates into CASNEQGRFSGANVLTF. The chain uses TRBV2 and TRBJ2-6, with D possibly being TRBD1 (6 bases). The germline V gene has CDR1 SNHLY and CDR2 FYNNEI. Trimming took off 7 bases at V and 0 bases at J, with 16 bases between the two ends. This CDR3 is 17 amino acids long.

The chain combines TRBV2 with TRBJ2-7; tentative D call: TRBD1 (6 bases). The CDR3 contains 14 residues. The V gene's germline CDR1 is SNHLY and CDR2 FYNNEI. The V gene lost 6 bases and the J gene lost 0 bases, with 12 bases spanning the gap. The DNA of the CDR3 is TGTGCCAGCAGACCCTGGGACAACTCCTACGAGCAGTACTTC. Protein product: CASRPWDNSYEQYF.

The CDR3 spells CASRGQGKETQYF. The DNA for the CDR3 is TGTGCCAGCAGGGGACAGGGGAAAGAGACCCAGTACTTC. This chain joins TRBV6-5 and TRBJ2-5; 10 bases are a match to TRBD1. Losses at the gene ends were 6 bases for V and 3 bases for J; bases not matched to a gene: 1. The CDR3 contains 13 residues. CDR1 is MNHEY, CDR2 SVGAGI, per germline.

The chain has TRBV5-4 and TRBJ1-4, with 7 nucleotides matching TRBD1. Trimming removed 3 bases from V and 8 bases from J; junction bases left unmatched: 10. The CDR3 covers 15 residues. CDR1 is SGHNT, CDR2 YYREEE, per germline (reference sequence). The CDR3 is CASSWETGPNEKLFF. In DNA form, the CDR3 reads TGTGCCAGCAGCTGGGAGACAGGGCCGAACGAAAAACTGTTTTTT.

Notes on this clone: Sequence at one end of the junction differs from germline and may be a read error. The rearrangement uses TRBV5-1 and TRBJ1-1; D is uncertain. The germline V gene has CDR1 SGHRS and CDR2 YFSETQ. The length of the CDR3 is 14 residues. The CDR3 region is CASSFGSLNIEAFF. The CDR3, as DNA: TGCGCCAGCAGCTTCGGGTCGTTGAACATTGAAGCTTTCTTT.

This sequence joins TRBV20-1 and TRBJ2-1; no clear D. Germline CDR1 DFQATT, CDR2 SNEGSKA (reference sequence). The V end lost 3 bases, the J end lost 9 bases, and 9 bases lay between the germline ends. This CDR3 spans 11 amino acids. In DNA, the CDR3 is TGCAGTGCTAGGGCCTTTGGTGAGCAGTTCTTC. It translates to CSARAFGEQFF.

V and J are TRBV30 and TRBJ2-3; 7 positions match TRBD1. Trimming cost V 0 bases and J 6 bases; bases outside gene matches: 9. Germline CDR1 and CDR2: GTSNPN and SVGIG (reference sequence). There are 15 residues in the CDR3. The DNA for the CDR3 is TGTGCCTGGAGTGTACAGGGGTTCCCGGGGGATACGCAGTATTTT. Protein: CAWSVQGFPGDTQYF.